This T cell receptor beta chain comes out of a study of cytomegalovirus exposure and HLA in healthy donors. Turning to the study itself: Earlier, 180 million or so T cells were analyzed, and approximately 110 million unique TCR beta sequences were found among them.

Regarding the study as a whole: From TCR beta sequences, most subjects' HLA-A and HLA-B alleles were reportedly predicted accurately. The classifier was said to identify cytomegalovirus status with high specificity and sensitivity. Researchers counted around 150 TCR beta chains as cytomegalovirus-associated.

The CDR3 runs to 15 residues. Deletions cut 2 bases from V and 0 bases from J, with 8 bases between. Germline V lookup: CDR1 LGHNA, CDR2 YSLEER. Concerning this clone: What it binds is not known.

Both 60 Vbeta primers and 13 Jbeta primers went into the PCR. Sequencing used immunoSEQ multiplex PCR; TCRdb keeps in-frame clones, though not all of them. The profile shows 130,000 or so clones, approximately 67% of them singletons. Material: PBMCs. This clonotype was sampled from a woman aged 60-70 years in good health and CMV-seronegative. This chain joins TRBV4-3 and TRBJ2-1; D gene unclear. The CDR3 sequence is CASSQRRSSYNEQFF. CDR3 nucleotide sequence: TGCGCCAGCAGCCAACGCCGGAGCTCCTACAATGAGCAGTTCTTC.